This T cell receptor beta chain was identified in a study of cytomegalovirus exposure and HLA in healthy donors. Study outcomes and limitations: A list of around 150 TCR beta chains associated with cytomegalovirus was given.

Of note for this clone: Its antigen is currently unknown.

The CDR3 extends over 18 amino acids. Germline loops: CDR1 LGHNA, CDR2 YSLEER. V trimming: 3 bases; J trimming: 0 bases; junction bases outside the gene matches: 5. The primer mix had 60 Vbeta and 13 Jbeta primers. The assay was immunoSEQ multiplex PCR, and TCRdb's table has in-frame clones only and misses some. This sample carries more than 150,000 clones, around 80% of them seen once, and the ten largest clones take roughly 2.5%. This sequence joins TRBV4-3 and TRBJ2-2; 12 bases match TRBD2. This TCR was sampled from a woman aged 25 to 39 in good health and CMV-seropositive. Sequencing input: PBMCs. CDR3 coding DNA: TGCGCCAGCAGCCAGCGACTAGCGGGGGCCGCGAACACCGGGGAGCTGTTTTTT. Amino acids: CASSQRLAGAANTGELFF.